This TCR beta chain was recovered during a study of vaccination and CD4 T cells after COVID-19. Study at large: Control cultures were supplied with a CEFX pool, an HIV-1 Nef pool, or no peptide at all.

The treatment was: roughly 10-day PBMC culture with coronavirus spike peptide pools or control peptides (ViraFEST assay). ViraFEST relied on peptide pools to expand antigen-specific T cells; the TCRs were sequenced afterward. The Oncomine TCR Beta short-read assay sequenced DNA from cultured CD4+ T cells. TCRdb re-called the PCR reads with MiXCR, one entry per CDR3 protein. The table lists more than 10,000 distinct CDR3 sequences, 79% of them singletons. The CDR3 sequence is 15 residues long. CDR1 is MNHEY, CDR2 SVGEGT, per germline. Between the trimmed V and J ends, which lost 2 bases and 1 base, there was a span of 8 bases. Concerning this clonotype itself: Antigen specificity is unknown.

Sequenced: CD4+ T cells from blood, cultured in vitro. The source is a human donor who had recovered from COVID-19. The rearrangement joins TRBV6-2 or TRBV6-3 to TRBJ2-2; D is possibly TRBD2 (5 bases). The CDR3 nucleotides read TGTGCCAGCAGTTACCTCGGACTGAACACCGGGGAGCTGTTTTTT. Amino acids: CASSYLGLNTGELFF.